This is a list of T cell receptor beta chains from one sample in a study of shared clonotypes between healthy human individuals. Generated by immunoSEQ multiplex PCR, the TCRdb table keeps only in-frame clones and is missing some. The sample holds roughly 2 million clones, approximately 94% seen once. Source material: naive CD8+ T cells sorted from blood. These TCRs come from a man between 18 and 35 years old in good health. Both conserved end residues are part of each CDR3. A D gene is named only where the DNA matches it firmly. Clone size is stated in some rows and not others, as once, few, many or a class when expanded.

cdr3_aa cdr3_nt clone_size v_call d_call j_call
CASSPGPPSSHEQYF TGTGCCAGCAGCCCGGGGCCACCTTCGAGCCACGAGCAGTACTTC - TRBV6-1 - TRBJ2-7
CATSRVGAETQYF TGTGCCACCAGCAGAGTGGGGGCAGAGACCCAGTACTTC - TRBV15 - TRBJ2-5
CASSSGQSYEQYF TGTGCCAGCAGCTCTGGACAGAGCTACGAGCAGTACTTC - TRBV7-9 - TRBJ2-7
CARFTGFRSTEAFF TGTGCCAGGTTCACCGGGTTCAGGAGCACTGAAGCTTTCTTT - TRBV2 - TRBJ1-1
CAISERDRIAVTYNEQFF TGTGCCATCAGTGAAAGGGACAGGATAGCTGTAACCTACAATGAGCAGTTCTTC - TRBV10-3 TRBD1 TRBJ2-1
CAWNYAAEAFF TGTGCCTGGAATTACGCGGCTGAAGCTTTCTTT - TRBV30 - TRBJ1-1
CASSLEGNVYGYTF TGTGCCAGCAGCTTGGAAGGAAATGTCTATGGCTACACCTTC - TRBV5-4 - TRBJ1-2
CASKLQGRDQPQHF TGTGCCAGCAAACTACAGGGAAGGGATCAGCCCCAGCATTTT - TRBV11-3 - TRBJ1-5
CASSLGQEPSYEQYF TGTGCCAGCAGCCTGGGACAGGAACCCTCCTACGAGCAGTACTTC - TRBV5-6 TRBD1 TRBJ2-7
CAGPRLTGELFF TGTGCCGGCCCCCGGCTCACCGGGGAGCTGTTTTTT - TRBV30 - TRBJ2-2
CASSGTGRLAFF TGTGCCAGCTCAGGGACAGGGCGGTTGGCTTTCTTT - TRBV13 TRBD1 TRBJ1-1
CAWSVWPGVTYEQYF TGTGCCTGGAGTGTCTGGCCGGGGGTAACCTACGAGCAGTACTTC - TRBV30 - TRBJ2-7
CATQIQPGTGAYEQYF TGTGCCACCCAAATACAACCCGGGACAGGGGCGTACGAGCAGTACTTC - TRBV10-3 TRBD1 TRBJ2-7
CASRSGNEQFF TGTGCAAGTCGCTCTGGCAATGAGCAGTTCTTC - TRBV12-2 - TRBJ2-1
CASSVQGGEQYF TGTGCCAGCAGCGTCCAGGGTGGGGAGCAGTACTTC - TRBV9 - TRBJ2-7
CASSSLISGPSQETQYF TGTGCCAGCAGTTCCCTGATTAGCGGGCCATCCCAAGAGACCCAGTACTTC - TRBV7-9 TRBD2 TRBJ2-5
CASSQGNTEAFF TGTGCCAGTAGTCAAGGGAACACTGAAGCTTTCTTT - TRBV19 - TRBJ1-1
CAWSVRAGDVRLDEQFF TGTGCCTGGAGTGTAAGGGCCGGCGACGTCCGTCTCGATGAGCAGTTCTTC - TRBV30 - TRBJ2-1
CAWSGTLPYEQYF TGTGCCTGGAGCGGGACTTTACCTTACGAGCAGTACTTC - TRBV30 - TRBJ2-7
CASSPPWQGDIQYF TGTGCCAGTAGTCCCCCCTGGCAGGGCGACATTCAGTACTTC few TRBV19 - TRBJ2-4
CSVGGGQGGDTGELFF TGCAGCGTTGGTGGGGGCCAGGGAGGGGACACCGGGGAGCTGTTTTTT - TRBV29-1 - TRBJ2-2
CASTSAGVTDTQYF TGTGCCAGCACCTCAGCGGGAGTCACAGATACGCAGTATTTT - TRBV27 TRBD2 TRBJ2-3
CASSYSGGQNTGELFF TGTGCCAGCAGTTACTCCGGGGGCCAAAACACCGGGGAGCTGTTTTTT - TRBV6-5 - TRBJ2-2
CASSLVGGSDFNEQFF TGTGCCAGCAGTCTAGTGGGCGGGAGTGACTTTAATGAGCAGTTCTTC - TRBV6-6 TRBD2 TRBJ2-1
CASLAQETQYF TGTGCCAGTCTAGCGCAAGAGACCCAGTACTTC few TRBV7-2 - TRBJ2-5
CASSSWGTDTQYF TGTGCCAGCAGTTCGTGGGGAACAGATACGCAGTATTTT - TRBV27 - TRBJ2-3
CSVDKGYTEAFF TGCAGCGTTGACAAAGGATACACTGAAGCTTTCTTT - TRBV29-1 - TRBJ1-1
CASSSSLGGAEDTQYF TGTGCCAGCAGCTCCTCCTTGGGAGGGGCGGAAGATACGCAGTATTTT - TRBV11-2 TRBD2 TRBJ2-3
CASSLLPGTDTQYF TGTGCCAGCAGCCTTCTGCCGGGGACAGATACGCAGTATTTT once TRBV7-8 - TRBJ2-3
CASRVGGDYGYTF TGTGCCAGTAGGGTGGGAGGTGACTATGGCTACACCTTC - TRBV27 - TRBJ1-2
CASSFPRTTGTFTGELFF TGTGCCAGCAGCTTCCCGAGGACGACCGGGACGTTCACCGGGGAGCTGTTTTTT - TRBV11-2 - TRBJ2-2
CASSQQGAVYYNEQFF TGCGCCAGCAGTCAACAGGGGGCAGTTTACTACAATGAGCAGTTCTTC - TRBV23-1 TRBD1 TRBJ2-1
CSTERVNTGELFF TGCAGCACCGAACGGGTTAACACCGGGGAGCTGTTTTTT - TRBV29-1 - TRBJ2-2
CASSWRDGYYEQYF TGTGCCAGCAGCTGGAGGGACGGTTACTACGAGCAGTACTTC - TRBV7-2 - TRBJ2-7
CASSSGLATETQYF TGCGCCAGCAGTTCTGGACTAGCGACGGAGACCCAGTACTTC once TRBV10-2 TRBD2 TRBJ2-5
CASSKRPGCPGNQPQHF TGTGCCAGCAGCAAACGTCCAGGTTGCCCAGGCAATCAGCCCCAGCATTTT - TRBV21-1 - TRBJ1-5
CASSTFGGGEQFF TGTGCCAGCAGTACTTTCGGGGGTGGTGAGCAGTTCTTC - TRBV6-6 - TRBJ2-1
CASSLFSDPYGYTF TGTGCCAGCAGCTTGTTTTCAGACCCCTATGGCTACACCTTC - TRBV7-9 - TRBJ1-2
CASNGRDRFYEQYF TGTGCCAGCAACGGCCGGGACAGGTTCTACGAGCAGTACTTC - TRBV28 TRBD1 TRBJ2-7
CASSPPAMLVSHEQYF TGTGCCAGCAGCCCCCCCGCCATGTTAGTATCCCACGAGCAGTACTTC - TRBV7-2 - TRBJ2-7
CASKVTTGYADTEAFF TGTGCCAGCAAGGTAACGACAGGTTATGCGGACACTGAAGCTTTCTTT - TRBV2 - TRBJ1-1
CASSDRGVGPQHF TGTGCCAGCAGTGACAGGGGTGTAGGGCCCCAGCATTTT - TRBV6-1 - TRBJ1-5
CASSRTGNNQPQHF TGTGCCAGCAGCCGGACAGGGAACAATCAGCCCCAGCATTTT - TRBV7-8 TRBD1 TRBJ1-5
CASSLFPMVAGSEQYF TGTGCCAGCAGCTTATTCCCGATGGTAGCGGGGAGCGAGCAGTACTTC - TRBV11-2 TRBD2 TRBJ2-7
CASKQDANTGELFF TGTGCCAGCAAACAGGACGCGAACACCGGGGAGCTGTTTTTT - TRBV2 - TRBJ2-2
CASSQDTALKGYEQYF TGTGCCAGCAGCCAAGACACCGCTTTGAAGGGCTACGAGCAGTACTTC - TRBV14 - TRBJ2-7
CASSLGTGDEQYF TGTGCCAGCAGCTTGGGGACAGGGGACGAGCAGTACTTC - TRBV5-8 TRBD1 TRBJ2-7
CASSPATTSTGWYEQYF TGCGCCAGCAGCCCTGCGACCACGTCGACAGGGTGGTACGAGCAGTACTTC - TRBV4-3 TRBD1 TRBJ2-7
CASSFGANTGAFF TGCGCCAGCAGCTTCGGGGCGAACACTGGAGCTTTCTTT - TRBV10-2 - TRBJ1-1
CASTSLQGNTGELFF TGTGCCAGCACCTCTCTACAGGGGAACACCGGGGAGCTGTTTTTT - TRBV2 - TRBJ2-2
CAIRGQPHEQYF TGTGCCATCAGGGGACAGCCCCACGAGCAGTACTTC - TRBV10-3 TRBD1 TRBJ2-7